The 18 T cell receptor beta chains in this list originate from one sample, sequenced in a study of blood T cell repertoires in COVID-19. The assay was immunoSEQ multiplex PCR, and TCRdb's table has in-frame clones only and misses some. The sample lists around 100,000 clones; about nine tenths were seen once. Source material: peripheral blood. These TCRs come from a man aged 45-65 years with acute or convalescent COVID-19.

V is TRBV19 and J is TRBJ1-2, with 10 bases matching TRBD1. CDR1 and CDR2 (germline): LNHDA, SQIVND (reference sequence). J lost 4 bases, V lost 6 bases, and 8 bases had no gene match. The CDR3 has 15 residues. Here the CDR3 reads CASSDRDRGSYGYTF. CDR3 DNA: TGTGCCAGTAGCGACCGGGACAGGGGTTCCTATGGCTACACCTTC.

A single count supports this clone. The V gene is TRBV7-2, the J gene TRBJ2-3; 13 bases map to TRBD2. CDR3 length equals 16 residues. Looked up from germline, CDR1 is SGHTA and CDR2 is FQGNSA. The junction had 4 bases not matched to a gene; V was cut back by 5 bases and J by 2 bases. Written as DNA, the CDR3 is TGTGCCAGCAGCCTAGGACTAGCGGGAGCCACAGATACGCAGTATTTT. It encodes CASSLGLAGATDTQYF.

The chain uses TRBV5-4 and TRBJ1-5; D is perhaps TRBD1 (6 bases). Trimming removed 2 bases at V and 4 bases at J, with 16 bases between. Germline V gene sequence: CDR1 SGHNT, CDR2 YYREEE (reference sequence). This CDR3 has 16 residues. CDR3 bases: TGTGCCAGCAGCTTCGGTGGGGGGGGGCCTAATCAGCCCCAGCATTTT. Translation gives CASSFGGGGPNQPQHF.

The chain is built from TRBV7-8 and TRBJ2-7; maybe TRBD2 (7 bases). Germline lookup yields CDR1 SGHVS and CDR2 FQNEAQ. The V end was cut by 5 bases, the J end by 6 bases, with 20 bases between. CDR3 size: 15 residues. CDR3 sequence reads: CASSAGRGGDGEQYF. CDR3 nucleotide sequence: TGTGCCAGCAGCGCGGGTAGGGGGGGTGACGGCGAGCAGTACTTC.

This chain uses TRBV4-1 with TRBJ1-2; TRBD1 agrees at 7 bases. Germline V lookup: CDR1 MGHRA, CDR2 YSYEKL. The trim removed 3 bases at V and 8 bases at J, leaving 9 bases unmatched. The CDR3 length is 14 residues. The CDR3 coding sequence is TGCGCCAGCAGCCATCCAGGGGGATCTAGCGGCTACACCTTC. Its protein product is CASSHPGGSSGYTF.

This clone was seen more than once but under ten times. The chain joins TRBV5-1 to TRBJ2-7; weak D call: TRBD2 (5 bases). V lost 4 bases to trimming and J lost 3 bases, with 23 bases between them. This CDR3 is 17 amino acids long. Germline V gene data show CDR1 as SGHRS and CDR2 as YFSETQ. The CDR3 is CASSPSPPQRGSYEQYF. The CDR3 region has the DNA TGCGCCAGCAGCCCGAGCCCGCCCCAGAGAGGGAGCTACGAGCAGTACTTC.

V usage is TRBV7-9 and J usage is TRBJ2-2; a weak D match, TRBD1 (6 bases). V was trimmed by 5 bases and J by 0 bases, leaving 13 bases between them. The CDR3 spans 16 residues. Germline CDR1 SEHNR, CDR2 FQNEAQ (reference sequence). DNA for the CDR3: TGTGCCAGCAGCGTCACCGGGACACCGAACACCGGGGAGCTGTTTTTT. Its translation: CASSVTGTPNTGELFF.

This clone was detected once. The chain combines TRBV27 with TRBJ2-3; 9 nucleotides match TRBD1. The CDR3 has 15 amino acids. From germline, CDR1 is MNHEY and CDR2 SMNVEV (reference sequence). The V gene end was trimmed by 4 bases and the J gene end by 4 bases; junction bases not matched to a gene: 6. The CDR3 is CASSSGTGYADTQYF. The CDR3 DNA reads as TGTGCCAGCAGTTCCGGGACAGGGTACGCAGATACGCAGTATTTT.

The chain uses TRBV5-1 and TRBJ2-3, with 7 bases identical to TRBD2. The CDR3 has 15 residues. Germline CDR1 is SGHRS and CDR2 is YFSETQ. The V segment lost 0 bases and the J segment 5 bases; nucleotides outside the gene matches: 6. DNA of the CDR3: TGCGCCAGCAGCTTGGCGGGCGGGAGAGAAGATACGCAGTATTTT. It yields the protein CASSLAGGREDTQYF.

This chain uses TRBV7-9 with TRBJ2-7; 8 bases line up with TRBD2. The CDR3 is 15 amino acids. Germline CDR1 is SEHNR and CDR2 is FQNEAQ (reference sequence). The V and J ends lost 5 bases and 6 bases, in that order; junction bases with no gene match: 12. The CDR3, as DNA: TGTGCCAGCAGCCCCGGGGGGGGGAGAGGCTCCGAGCAGTACTTC. It translates to CASSPGGGRGSEQYF.

The chain has TRBV5-1 and TRBJ2-3; D gene ambiguous. The CDR3 contains 15 residues. The V and J ends lost 0 bases and 1 base respectively, with 9 bases between them. Germline loops: CDR1 SGHRS, CDR2 YFSETQ. The CDR3: CASSLGVAGTDTQYF. The CDR3 coding sequence is TGCGCCAGCAGCTTGGGTGTTGCGGGCACAGATACGCAGTATTTT.

This clone occurred once. The V gene is TRBV30, the J gene TRBJ2-1; TRBD1 matches 7 bases. V shed 1 base and J 2 bases; nucleotides not matched to a gene: 5. CDR3 length: 15 residues. The germline V gene has CDR1 GTSNPN and CDR2 SVGIG (reference sequence). DNA of the CDR3: TGTGCCTGGAGTGGCCACAGGGGCCCCTACAATGAGCAGTTCTTC. Amino acid sequence: CAWSGHRGPYNEQFF.

In its sample, this clone was seen once. The CDR3 region is CASSPGQGALETQYF. The CDR3 nucleotides read TGTGCCAGCAGCCCCGGACAGGGAGCCTTGGAGACCCAGTACTTC. V is TRBV7-9 and J is TRBJ2-5, with 8 nucleotides matching TRBD1. The CDR3 has 15 amino acids. With V trimmed by 5 bases and J by 5 bases, 10 bases remained unmatched. CDR1 is SEHNR and CDR2 is FQNEAQ in the germline V gene (reference sequence).

J is TRBJ2-7 and V is TRBV27; TRBD1 agrees at 10 bases. Germline lookup yields CDR1 MNHEY and CDR2 SMNVEV (reference sequence). V dropped 8 bases and J dropped 4; count of bases not matched to a gene: 2. The CDR3 is 12 amino acids. CDR3 protein: CASGTGVYEQYF. The CDR3 coding sequence is TGTGCCAGCGGGACAGGGGTTTACGAGCAGTACTTC.

The V gene is TRBV7-8, the J gene TRBJ1-5; tentative D call: TRBD1 (6 bases). Germline-derived CDR1 and CDR2 are SGHVS and FQNEAQ. Trimming removed 1 base from V and 6 bases from J, with 22 bases in between. The CDR3 extends over 18 amino acids. The CDR3 reads CASSLGRSGPRGGQPQHF. The CDR3 coding sequence is TGTGCCAGCAGCTTAGGTCGGTCCGGCCCCAGAGGGGGTCAGCCCCAGCATTTT. Using reference TRBV7-8 and TRBJ1-5 for the parts outside the CDR3, the full variable domain is GAGVSQSPRYKVAKRGQDVALRCDPISGHVSLFWYQQALGQGPEFLTYFQNEAQLDKSGLPSDRFFAERPEGSVSTLKIQRTQQEDSAVYLCASSLGRSGPRGGQPQHFGDGTRLSIL.

The chain employs TRBV27 and TRBJ1-5; no firm D call. V lost 3 bases, J lost 10 bases, and 13 bases lay in between. Germline V gene sequence: CDR1 MNHEY, CDR2 SMNVEV (reference sequence). The CDR3 length is 13 residues. The CDR3 nucleotides are TGTGCCAGCAGTTTTAAACGGGAAGGACCCCAGCATTTT. This gives the protein CASSFKREGPQHF.

This chain joins TRBV5-6 and TRBJ1-5; 7 nucleotides agree with TRBD1. Germline loops: CDR1 SGHDT, CDR2 YYEEEE. J lost 5 bases, V lost 3 bases, and 8 bases had no gene match. CDR3 length: 15 residues. CDR3 residues: CASSSGQGGDQPQHF. The CDR3, as DNA: TGTGCCAGCAGCTCGGGACAAGGGGGCGATCAGCCCCAGCATTTT.

The chain has TRBV7-8 and TRBJ1-5; possible D gene TRBD1, 6 bases. Germline CDR1 is SGHVS and CDR2 is FQNEAQ. The V end was cut by 6 bases, the J end by 5 bases, with 17 bases between. The CDR3 runs 15 residues. CDR3 region: CASSHRSQGDQPQHF. The CDR3 DNA reads as TGTGCCAGCAGTCACCGTTCACAGGGAGATCAGCCCCAGCATTTT.